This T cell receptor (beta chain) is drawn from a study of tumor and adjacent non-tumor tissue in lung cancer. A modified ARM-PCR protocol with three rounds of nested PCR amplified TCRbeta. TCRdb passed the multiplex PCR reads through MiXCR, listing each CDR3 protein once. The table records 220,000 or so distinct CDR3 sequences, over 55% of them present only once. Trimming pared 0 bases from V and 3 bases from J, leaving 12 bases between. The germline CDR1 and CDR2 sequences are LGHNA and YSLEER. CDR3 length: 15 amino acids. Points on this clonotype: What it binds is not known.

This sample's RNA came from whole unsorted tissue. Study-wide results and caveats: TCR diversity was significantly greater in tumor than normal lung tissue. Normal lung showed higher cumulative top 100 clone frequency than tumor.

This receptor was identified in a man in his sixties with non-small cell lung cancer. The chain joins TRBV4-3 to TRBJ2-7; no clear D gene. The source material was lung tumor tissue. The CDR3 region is CASSQDPQDSYEQYF. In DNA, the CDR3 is TGCGCCAGCAGCCAAGATCCCCAGGATAGCTACGAGCAGTACTTC.